This section outlines one T cell receptor (beta chain) sequence together with its context. Its target is unknown. This specimen comes from a study of T cells in Graves' hyperthyroidism and ophthalmopathy. Study at large: Peripheral blood specimens were obtained at initial diagnosis, prior to any treatment. Study observations and caveats: Most thyroid clonotypes with frequency above 0.001 were detected in blood. Using 13 V-J features, a model discriminated ophthalmopathy from stable hyperthyroidism. The model predicted ophthalmopathy a median approximately 6.3 months before onset.

The V end lost 0 bases, the J end lost 2 bases, and 12 bases lay between the germline ends. CDR1 and CDR2 from the germline V gene are DFQATT and SNEGSKA (reference sequence). This CDR3 spans 15 amino acids. The TCR beta CDR3 regions underwent amplification using RNA transcripts as the source. The HTBI primer set was used in a first-round RT-PCR of the TCR CDR3. TCRdb recomputed calls from the multiplex PCR reads with MiXCR, one row per CDR3 protein. The sample lists some 530,000 distinct CDR3 sequences, about 20% occurring once. This chain joins TRBV20-1 and TRBJ2-3, with D hard to call. This receptor was identified in a woman in her 70s with Graves' ophthalmopathy. Sequencing was carried out using blood. CDR3 protein: CSARDGEVSTDTQYF. The CDR3 DNA follows: TGCAGTGCTAGAGATGGGGAAGTCTCCACAGATACGCAGTATTTT.